Shown below are 10 T cell receptor beta chains from a single sample sequenced in a study of CD8 T cells in Susac syndrome. It was with random hexamers that about 0.45 to 1 ug RNA was reverse transcribed. Using its own MiXCR run on the immunoSEQ multiplex PCR reads, TCRdb lists one record per CDR3 protein. The sample includes about 120,000 distinct CDR3 sequences, 85% to 95% of them seen just once. Sequenced input: CD4+ T cells from PBMCs. The source is a human donor with multiple sclerosis.

J is TRBJ2-6 and V is TRBV10-3, with D uncertain. V dropped 3 bases and J dropped 0 bases, with 9 bases sitting between them. Germline CDR1 reads ENHRY; CDR2 reads SYGVKD. The CDR3 is 16 amino acids. CDR3 amino acids: CAISDIKSSGANVLTF. Here the CDR3 DNA reads TGTGCCATCAGTGATATCAAGTCCTCTGGGGCCAACGTCCTGACTTTC.

The chain carries TRBV27 and TRBJ2-1; D may be TRBD1 (5 bases). Trimming removed 1 base at V and 1 base at J, with 8 bases between. The CDR3 has 15 amino acids. CDR1 is MNHEY, CDR2 SMNVEV, per germline (reference sequence). The CDR3 DNA sequence: TGTGCCAGCAGTTTATTAAGGGGTTCCTACAATGAGCAGTTCTTC. This encodes CASSLLRGSYNEQFF.

This sequence joins TRBV28 and TRBJ1-2, with D maybe TRBD1 (6 bases). The CDR3 runs 16 residues. V lost 1 base and J lost 1, with 13 bases in between. Germline loops: CDR1 MDHEN, CDR2 SYDVKM. The CDR3 DNA follows: TGTGCCAGCAGTTTATTGGGGGCTTATGTTAACTATGGCTACACCTTC. This gives the protein CASSLLGAYVNYGYTF.

The rearrangement joins TRBV2 to TRBJ1-6, with D possibly being TRBD1 (5 bases). CDR1 and CDR2 (germline): SNHLY, FYNNEI. V was shortened by 1 base and J by 7 bases, with 8 bases between the two germline ends. This CDR3 contains 14 residues. Here the CDR3 reads CASSEGGSNSPLHF. Here the CDR3 DNA reads TGTGCCAGCAGTGAAGGGGGCTCAAATTCACCCCTCCACTTT.

Written as DNA, the CDR3 is TGTGCCAGCAGTGCAGGACCGAGGAACACCGGGGAGCTGTTTTTT. Translated, it gives CASSAGPRNTGELFF. The rearrangement links TRBV27 to TRBJ2-2; unclear D gene. CDR1 and CDR2 (germline): MNHEY, SMNVEV (reference sequence). This CDR3 spans 15 amino acids. V lost 5 bases and J lost 1, with 11 bases in between.

The chain is built from TRBV2 and TRBJ1-6, with 11 bases fitting TRBD1. The germline gives CDR1 SNHLY, CDR2 FYNNEI. With V trimmed by 6 bases and J by 6 bases, 4 bases remained unmatched. CDR3 length: 15 amino acids. CDR3 protein: CASRAGTGGNSPLHF. The DNA for the CDR3 is TGTGCCAGCAGAGCCGGGACAGGGGGTAATTCACCCCTCCACTTT.

The chain has TRBV4-2 and TRBJ1-4, with TRBD1 identical over 7 bases. The V segment lost 1 base and the J segment 4 bases; nucleotides outside the gene matches: 6. Germline CDR1 reads LGHNA; CDR2 reads YNFKEQ. The CDR3 loop spans 16 amino acids. The CDR3: CASSQGEGQINEKLFF. CDR3 sequence (DNA): TGTGCCAGCAGCCAAGGGGAGGGACAGATTAATGAAAAACTGTTTTTT.

This clonotype was seen only once. The junction and the germline gene differ at one end; a read error may be behind it. V usage is TRBV6-2 or TRBV6-3 and J usage is TRBJ1-2; no clear D gene. CDR3 size: 12 residues. In germline, CDR1 is MNHEY, CDR2 SVGEGT. This CDR3 is CASSPYSRLQAF. The DNA for the CDR3 is TGTGCCAGCAGCCCTTACTCACGACTCCAGGCCTTC.

The gene calls are TRBV7-9 and TRBJ2-7; D is unclear. The length of the CDR3 is 14 residues. V lost 1 base and J lost 2, with 9 bases in between. Per the germline V gene, CDR1 is SEHNR and CDR2 is FQNEAQ (reference sequence). CDR3 nucleotide sequence: TGTGCCAGCAGCTTAGAAGCGCTCACCTACGAGCAGTACTTC. Translating gives CASSLEALTYEQYF.

This rearrangement joins TRBV18 to TRBJ2-7; possibly TRBD1 for D (6 bases). The CDR3 is 13 amino acids. Per the germline V gene, CDR1 is KGHSH and CDR2 is LQKENI. Trimming stripped 6 bases from V and 4 bases from J, with 13 bases between. The DNA of the CDR3 is TGTGCCAGCTCCGCAGGGGATCGGTACGAGCAGTACTTC. This codes for CASSAGDRYEQYF.